This TCR beta chain was retrieved from a study of response to subunit inactivated influenza vaccine. Per germline, CDR1 DFQATT and CDR2 SNEGSKA (reference sequence). V shed 0 bases and J shed 5 bases, with 12 bases lying between them. The CDR3 is made up of 14 amino acids. MiXCR, run by TCRdb on the RT-PCR reads, gives a single entry per CDR3 protein. The data show roughly 500,000 distinct CDR3 sequences, around a quarter seen once. This same sample was also part of a study on T cells expressing NK-cell markers. From that report: 5'RACE template switching with UMIs generated TCR beta cDNA.

The source of this sequence is a man aged 45-60 years who received an inactivated influenza vaccine. This specimen was CD4+ T cells sorted from PBMCs, taken 12 days after vaccination. This sequence joins TRBV20-1 and TRBJ2-3; maybe TRBD1 (6 bases). The CDR3 nucleotides read TGCAGTGCTAGAGATTGGCAGGGGAAAGATACGCAGTATTTT. Amino acid sequence: CSARDWQGKDTQYF.